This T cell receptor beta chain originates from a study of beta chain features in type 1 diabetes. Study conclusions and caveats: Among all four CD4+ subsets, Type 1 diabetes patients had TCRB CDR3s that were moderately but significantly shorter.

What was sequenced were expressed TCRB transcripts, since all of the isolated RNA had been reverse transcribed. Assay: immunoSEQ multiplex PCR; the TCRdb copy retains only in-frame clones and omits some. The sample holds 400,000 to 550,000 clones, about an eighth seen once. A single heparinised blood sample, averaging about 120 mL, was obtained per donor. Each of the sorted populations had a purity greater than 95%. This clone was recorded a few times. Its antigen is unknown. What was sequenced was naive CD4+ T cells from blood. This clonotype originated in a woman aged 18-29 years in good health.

CDR3 sequence: CASSPIAGESTQYF. The CDR3 region has the DNA TGTGCCAGCAGCCCTATAGCGGGAGAGAGTACGCAGTATTTT. The gene calls are TRBV9 and TRBJ2-3; 9 positions agree with TRBD2. CDR3 length equals 14 residues. CDR1 is SGDLS and CDR2 is YYNGEE in the germline V gene. The J segment lost 8 bases and the V segment lost 4 bases, leaving 8 bases of the junction unmatched. Supplemented by reference TRBV9 and TRBJ2-3, the full variable domain reads DSGVTQTPKHLITATGQRVTLRCSPRSGDLSVYWYQQSLDQGLQFLIQYYNGEERAKGNILERFSAQQFPDLHSELNLSSLELGDSALYFCASSPIAGESTQYFGPGTRLTVL.